The T cell receptor beta chain described here comes from a study of PD-L1 blockade in urothelial cancer. Background on the study: Blood was subjected to analysis at 3 weeks (second dose) and 6 weeks following treatment start. Peripheral blood specimens exhibited a median yield of around 130,000 T cells. Whole-study findings and limits: Pretreatment blood TCR clonality under the median forecast improved survival.

Urothelial carcinoma in patients was locally advanced or metastatic. TCRdb keeps only in-frame clones here, not all; method: immunoSEQ multiplex PCR. The top ten hold 9.4% of the sample, which has 75,000 to 95,000 clones, more than 85% seen once. This clone was seen only once. Its antigen is not known. This CDR3 is 15 amino acids long. CDR1 is SQVTM, CDR2 ANQGSEA, per germline. With V trimmed by 7 bases and J by 5 bases, 12 bases remained unmatched. The J gene is TRBJ2-5, the V gene TRBV29-1, with 11 positions matching TRBD2. The clonotype comes from a man between 60 and 75 years old with urothelial cancer. The sample was PBMCs, taken around atezolizumab (anti-PD-L1) treatment. CDR3: CSGSDTSGRLETQYF. The CDR3 nucleotides read TGCAGCGGCTCCGACACTAGCGGGAGATTGGAGACCCAGTACTTC.